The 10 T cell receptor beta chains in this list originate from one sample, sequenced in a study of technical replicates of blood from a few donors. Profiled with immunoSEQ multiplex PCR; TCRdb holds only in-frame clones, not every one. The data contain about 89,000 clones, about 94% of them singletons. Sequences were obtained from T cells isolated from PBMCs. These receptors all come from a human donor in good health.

CDR3 coding DNA: TGCGCCAGCAGTACTCTAAGGGGGCCGAGCACTGAAGCTTTCTTT. This gives the protein CASSTLRGPSTEAFF. The V and J genes are TRBV23-1 and TRBJ1-1; 7 bases map to TRBD1. TRBV23-1 is designated an ORF whose function remains uncertain. With 5 bases clipped from V and 4 bases from J, the junction kept 10 bases outside the gene matches. This CDR3 spans 15 amino acids.

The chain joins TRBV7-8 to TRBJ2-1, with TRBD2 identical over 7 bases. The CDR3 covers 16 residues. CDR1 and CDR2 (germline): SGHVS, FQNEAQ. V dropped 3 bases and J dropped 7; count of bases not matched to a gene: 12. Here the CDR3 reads CASSLVVIAGINEQFF. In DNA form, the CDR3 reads TGTGCCAGCAGCTTGGTGGTGATAGCGGGTATTAATGAGCAGTTCTTC.

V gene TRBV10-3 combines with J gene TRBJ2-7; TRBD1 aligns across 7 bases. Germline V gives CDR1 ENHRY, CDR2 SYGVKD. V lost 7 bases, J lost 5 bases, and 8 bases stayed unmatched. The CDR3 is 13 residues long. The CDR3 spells CAIKRGGSDEQYF. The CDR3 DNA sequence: TGTGCCATCAAAAGAGGGGGCAGCGACGAGCAGTACTTC.

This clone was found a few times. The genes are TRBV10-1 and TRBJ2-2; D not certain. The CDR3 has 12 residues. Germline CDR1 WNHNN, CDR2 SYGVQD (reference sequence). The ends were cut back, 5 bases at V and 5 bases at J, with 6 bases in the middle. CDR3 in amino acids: CASSFMTGELFF. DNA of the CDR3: TGCGCCAGCAGTTTTATGACCGGGGAGCTGTTTTTT.

The CDR3 spells CASSGTSGRGETQYF. The CDR3 DNA is TGTGCCAGCAGTGGGACTAGCGGGAGAGGGGAGACCCAGTACTTC. The chain employs TRBV2 and TRBJ2-5; 13 positions agree with TRBD2. The length of the CDR3 is 15 residues. Germline loops: CDR1 SNHLY, CDR2 FYNNEI. Germline trimming cut 4 bases from V and 5 bases from J; bases unmatched to any gene: 4.

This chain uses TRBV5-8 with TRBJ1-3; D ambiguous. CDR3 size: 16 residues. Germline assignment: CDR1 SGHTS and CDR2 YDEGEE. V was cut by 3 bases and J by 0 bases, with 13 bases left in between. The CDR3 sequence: CASSSSTRPSGNTIYF. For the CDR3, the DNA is TGTGCCAGCAGCTCGTCGACAAGACCCTCTGGAAACACCATATATTTT.

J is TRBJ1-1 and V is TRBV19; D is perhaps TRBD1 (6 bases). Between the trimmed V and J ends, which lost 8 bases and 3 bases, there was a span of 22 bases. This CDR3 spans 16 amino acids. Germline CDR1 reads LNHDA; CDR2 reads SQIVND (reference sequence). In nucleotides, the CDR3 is TGTGCCAGTTATAAGGGGGTGGGCGGATGGGACACTGAAGCTTTCTTT. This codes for CASYKGVGGWDTEAFF.

The CDR3 spells CASSYRAYEQYF. CDR3 DNA sequence: TGTGCCAGCAGTTACAGGGCCTACGAGCAGTACTTC. The rearrangement links TRBV2 to TRBJ2-7; weak D call: TRBD1 (6 bases). This CDR3 contains 12 residues. Germline values: CDR1 SNHLY, CDR2 FYNNEI. V was pared by 5 bases and J by 2 bases, with 7 bases between.

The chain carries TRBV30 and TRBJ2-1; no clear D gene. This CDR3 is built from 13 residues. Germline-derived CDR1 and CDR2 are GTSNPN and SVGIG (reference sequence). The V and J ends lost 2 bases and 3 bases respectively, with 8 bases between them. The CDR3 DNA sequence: TGTGCCTGGAGTCCCGAGAACTACAATGAGCAGTTCTTC. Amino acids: CAWSPENYNEQFF. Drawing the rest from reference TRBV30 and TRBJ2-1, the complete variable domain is SQTIHQWPATLVQPVGSPLSLECTVEGTSNPNLYWYRQAAGRGLQLLFYSVGIGQISSEVPQNLSASRPQDRQFILSSKKLLLSDSGFYLCAWSPENYNEQFFGPGTRLTVL.

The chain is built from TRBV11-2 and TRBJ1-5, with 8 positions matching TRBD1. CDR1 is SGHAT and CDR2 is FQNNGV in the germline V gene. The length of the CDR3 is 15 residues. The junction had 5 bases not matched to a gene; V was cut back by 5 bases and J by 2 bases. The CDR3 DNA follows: TGTGCCAGCAGCCCAGGGGGCTTCGGCAATCAGCCCCAGCATTTT. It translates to CASSPGGFGNQPQHF.